This T cell receptor (beta chain) was sequenced during a study of blood T cell repertoires in COVID-19. Across the study: The United States, Italy and Spain were the sources of the acute and convalescent COVID-19 samples. T cells, B-cell-depleted T cells, or PBMCs provided the cDNA or gDNA that served as material.

Methods used by the authors: Amplification of reference gene primers was used by the study to estimate nucleated cell counts. Measured with immunoSEQ multiplex PCR; TCRdb has only the in-frame clones, and not every one. That table supplies the V and J calls and clone size; D and trimming were determined from the DNA. The sample includes 200,000 to 250,000 clones, around 80% of them seen just once. This CDR3 has 17 residues. The ends lost 1 base at V and 2 bases at J; junction bases unmatched: 9. In germline, CDR1 is SGHAT, CDR2 FQNNGV. Input material: peripheral blood. This receptor was identified in a woman aged 80 or older with acute or convalescent COVID-19. The rearrangement joins TRBV11-2 to TRBJ2-3; 7 positions match TRBD2. Here the CDR3 reads CASSLVIGGRVTDTQYF. CDR3 nucleotide sequence: TGTGCCAGCAGCTTAGTCATTGGGGGGAGGGTCACAGATACGCAGTATTTT.